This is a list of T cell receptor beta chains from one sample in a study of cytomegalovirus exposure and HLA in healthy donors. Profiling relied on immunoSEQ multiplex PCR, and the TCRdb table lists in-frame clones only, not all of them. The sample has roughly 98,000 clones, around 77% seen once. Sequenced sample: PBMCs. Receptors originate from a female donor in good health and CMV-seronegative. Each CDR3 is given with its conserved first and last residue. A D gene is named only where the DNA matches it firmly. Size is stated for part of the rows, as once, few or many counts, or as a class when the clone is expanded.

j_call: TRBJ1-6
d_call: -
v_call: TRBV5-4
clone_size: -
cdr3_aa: CASSFQGNSPLHF
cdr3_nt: TGTGCCAGCAGCTTTCAGGGGAACTCACCCCTCCACTTT

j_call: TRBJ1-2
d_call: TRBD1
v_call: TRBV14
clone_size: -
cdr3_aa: CASSSDDRDGYTF
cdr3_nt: TGTGCCAGCAGTTCGGATGACAGGGACGGCTACACCTTC

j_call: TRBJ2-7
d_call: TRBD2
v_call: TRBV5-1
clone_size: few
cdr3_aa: CASSFRGSGDEQYF
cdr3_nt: TGCGCCAGCAGCTTTAGAGGTAGCGGGGACGAGCAGTACTTC

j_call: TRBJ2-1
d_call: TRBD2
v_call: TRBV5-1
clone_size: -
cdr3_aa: CASSPGLVSYNEQFF
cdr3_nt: TGCGCCAGCAGCCCCGGACTAGTCTCCTACAATGAGCAGTTCTTC

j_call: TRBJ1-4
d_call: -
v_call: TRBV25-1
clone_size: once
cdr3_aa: CASGGEANEKLFF
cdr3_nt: TGTGCCAGCGGGGGGGAGGCTAATGAAAAACTGTTTTTT

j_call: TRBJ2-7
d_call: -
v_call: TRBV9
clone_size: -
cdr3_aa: CASSVGGEAAWYEQYF
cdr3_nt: TGTGCCAGCAGCGTAGGGGGGGAGGCGGCATGGTACGAGCAGTACTTC

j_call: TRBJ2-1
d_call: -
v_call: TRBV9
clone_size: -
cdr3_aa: CASSVPSMEADNEQFF
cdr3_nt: TGTGCCAGCAGCGTACCCAGTATGGAGGCGGACAATGAGCAGTTCTTC

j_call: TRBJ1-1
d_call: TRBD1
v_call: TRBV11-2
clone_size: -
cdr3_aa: CASYGQGAMNTEAFF
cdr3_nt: TGTGCCAGCTACGGACAGGGGGCCATGAACACTGAAGCTTTCTTT

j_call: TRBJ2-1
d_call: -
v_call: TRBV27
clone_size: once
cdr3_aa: CASRQGPSHNNEQFF
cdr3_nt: TGTGCCAGCAGGCAGGGGCCCTCCCACAACAATGAGCAGTTCTTC

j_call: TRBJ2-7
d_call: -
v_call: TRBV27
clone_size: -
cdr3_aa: CASSLGSGSYEQYF
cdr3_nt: TGTGCCAGCAGTTTGGGCAGTGGCTCCTACGAGCAGTACTTC

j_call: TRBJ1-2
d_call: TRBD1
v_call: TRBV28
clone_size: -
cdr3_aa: CASSLKDRVRGYTF
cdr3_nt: TGTGCCAGCAGTTTAAAGGACAGGGTACGTGGCTACACCTTC

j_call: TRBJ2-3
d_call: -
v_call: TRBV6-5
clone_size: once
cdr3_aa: CASKAPAQTVTQYF
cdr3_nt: TGTGCCAGCAAAGCTCCGGCGCAGACAGTTACGCAGTATTTT

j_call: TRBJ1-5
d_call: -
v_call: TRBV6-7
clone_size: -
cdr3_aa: CASHAGLGNQPQHF
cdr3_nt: TGTGCCTCCCACGCAGGTCTTGGGAATCAGCCCCAGCATTTT

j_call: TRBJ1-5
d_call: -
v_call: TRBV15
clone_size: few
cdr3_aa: CATSSQGTSQPQHF
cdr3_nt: TGTGCCACCAGCAGTCAGGGGACGAGTCAGCCCCAGCATTTT

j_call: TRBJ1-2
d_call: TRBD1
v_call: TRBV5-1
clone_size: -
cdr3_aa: CASSLRDRGYGYTF
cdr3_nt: TGCGCCAGCAGCTTAAGGGACAGAGGTTATGGCTACACCTTC

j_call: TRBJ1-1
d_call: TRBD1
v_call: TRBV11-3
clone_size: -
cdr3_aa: CASSPRSGGPNTEAFF
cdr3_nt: TGTGCCAGCAGCCCCCGTTCAGGGGGACCGAACACTGAAGCTTTCTTT

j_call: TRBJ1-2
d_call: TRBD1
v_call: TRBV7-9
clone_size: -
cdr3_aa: CASSEGQNYGYTF
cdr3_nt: TGTGCCAGCAGCGAGGGACAGAACTATGGCTACACCTTC

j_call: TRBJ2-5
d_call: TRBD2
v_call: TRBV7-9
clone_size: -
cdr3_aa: CASSQGLAVSETQYF
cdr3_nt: TGTGCCAGCAGCCAAGGACTAGCGGTTTCAGAGACCCAGTACTTC

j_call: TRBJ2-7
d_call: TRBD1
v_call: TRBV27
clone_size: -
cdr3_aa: CASRWTGSSYEQYF
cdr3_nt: TGTGCCAGCAGGTGGACAGGGTCCTCGTACGAGCAGTACTTC

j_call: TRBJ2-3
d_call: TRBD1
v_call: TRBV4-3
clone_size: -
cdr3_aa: CASSQGTGGWDTQYF
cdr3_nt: TGCGCCAGCAGCCAAGGGACAGGGGGCTGGGATACGCAGTATTTT

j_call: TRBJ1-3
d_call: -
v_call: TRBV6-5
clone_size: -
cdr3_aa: CASSYWGGISGNTIYF
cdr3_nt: TGTGCCAGCAGTTACTGGGGGGGAATCTCTGGAAACACCATATATTTT

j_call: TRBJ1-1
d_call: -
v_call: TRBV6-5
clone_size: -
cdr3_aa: CASSYSGREAFF
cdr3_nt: TGTGCCAGCAGTTACTCCGGCAGGGAAGCTTTCTTT

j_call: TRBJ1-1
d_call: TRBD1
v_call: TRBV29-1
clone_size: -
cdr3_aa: CSVCAITGVNTEAFF
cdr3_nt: TGCAGCGTGTGCGCCATAACAGGGGTAAACACTGAAGCTTTCTTT

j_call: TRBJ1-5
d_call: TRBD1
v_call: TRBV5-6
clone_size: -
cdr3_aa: CASSLRDRGIGNQPQHF
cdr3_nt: TGTGCCAGCAGCTTGAGGGACAGGGGAATAGGCAATCAGCCCCAGCATTTT

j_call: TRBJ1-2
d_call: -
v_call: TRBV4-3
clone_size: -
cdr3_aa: CASSQGAGWYYGYTF
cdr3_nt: TGCGCCAGCAGCCAAGGGGCAGGATGGTACTATGGCTACACCTTC

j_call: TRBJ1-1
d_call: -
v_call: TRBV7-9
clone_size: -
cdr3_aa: CASSLEGPGHPEAFF
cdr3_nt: TGTGCCAGCAGCTTAGAAGGCCCGGGACATCCTGAAGCTTTCTTT

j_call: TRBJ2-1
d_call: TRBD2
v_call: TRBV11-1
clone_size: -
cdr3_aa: CASSPLGRGGFNEQFF
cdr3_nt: TGTGCCAGCAGCCCGTTGGGGCGGGGGGGATTCAATGAGCAGTTCTTC

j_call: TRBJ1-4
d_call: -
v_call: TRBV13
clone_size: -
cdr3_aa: CASSSRGGHSPTNEKLFF
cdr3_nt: TGTGCCAGCAGCTCAAGGGGGGGGCACAGTCCAACTAATGAAAAACTGTTTTTT

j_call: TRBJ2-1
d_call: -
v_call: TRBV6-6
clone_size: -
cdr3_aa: CASMWAGDYNEQFF
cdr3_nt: TGTGCCAGCATGTGGGCAGGGGACTACAATGAGCAGTTCTTC

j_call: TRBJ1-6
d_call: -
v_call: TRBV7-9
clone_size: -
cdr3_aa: CASSFIRGEGNSPLHF
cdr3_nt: TGTGCCAGCAGCTTCATAAGAGGGGAGGGTAATTCACCCCTCCACTTT

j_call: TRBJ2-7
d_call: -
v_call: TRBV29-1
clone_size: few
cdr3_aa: CSVETGPYEQYF
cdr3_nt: TGCAGCGTTGAAACAGGCCCCTACGAGCAGTACTTC

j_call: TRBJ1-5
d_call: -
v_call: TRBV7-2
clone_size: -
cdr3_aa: CASSRGENSNQPQHF
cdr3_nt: TGTGCCAGCAGCCGGGGGGAGAATAGCAATCAGCCCCAGCATTTT

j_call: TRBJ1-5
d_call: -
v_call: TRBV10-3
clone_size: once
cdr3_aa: CAISDGGNQPQHF
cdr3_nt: TGTGCCATCAGTGACGGGGGCAATCAGCCCCAGCATTTT

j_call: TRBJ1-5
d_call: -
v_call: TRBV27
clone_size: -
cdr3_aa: CASSLGYTNQPQHF
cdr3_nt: TGTGCCAGCAGTTTAGGTTACACCAATCAGCCCCAGCATTTT

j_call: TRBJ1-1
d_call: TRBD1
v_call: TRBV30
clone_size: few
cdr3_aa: CAWSRIRQGGGEAFF
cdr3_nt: TGTGCCTGGAGTAGGATTCGACAGGGTGGCGGTGAAGCTTTCTTT

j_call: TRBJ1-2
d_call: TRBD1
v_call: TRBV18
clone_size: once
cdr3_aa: CASSPTRGQGGDGYTF
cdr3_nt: TGTGCCAGCTCACCGACTAGAGGACAGGGCGGTGATGGCTACACCTTC

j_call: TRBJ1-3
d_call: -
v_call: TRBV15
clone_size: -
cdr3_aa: CATSRDPRALTGNTIYF
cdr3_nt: TGTGCCACCAGCAGAGACCCCAGGGCCCTTACTGGAAACACCATATATTTT

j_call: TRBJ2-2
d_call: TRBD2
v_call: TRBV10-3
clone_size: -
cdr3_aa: CAVRQVSGTFTGELFF
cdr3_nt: TGTGCCGTCCGCCAGGTTAGCGGGACCTTCACCGGGGAGCTGTTTTTT

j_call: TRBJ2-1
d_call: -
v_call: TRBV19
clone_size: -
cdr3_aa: CASSITAGALYNEQFF
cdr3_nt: TGTGCCAGTAGTATAACAGCAGGGGCTTTATACAATGAGCAGTTCTTC

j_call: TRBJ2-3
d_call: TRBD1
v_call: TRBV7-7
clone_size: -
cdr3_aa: CASSLDRGTQYF
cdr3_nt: TGTGCTAGCAGCTTAGACAGGGGAACGCAGTATTTT

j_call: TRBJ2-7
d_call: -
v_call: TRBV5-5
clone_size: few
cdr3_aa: CASSLAATPSSYEQYF
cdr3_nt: TGTGCCAGCAGCTTGGCCGCGACACCGAGCTCCTACGAGCAGTACTTC

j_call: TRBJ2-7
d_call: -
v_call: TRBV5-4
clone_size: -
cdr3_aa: CASSPRTSFGEQYF
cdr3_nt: TGTGCCAGCAGTCCCCGCACTAGTTTCGGAGAGCAGTACTTC

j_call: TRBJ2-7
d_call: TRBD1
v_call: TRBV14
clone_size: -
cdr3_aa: CASSHAGGEQYF
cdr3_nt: TGTGCCAGCAGCCATGCAGGGGGCGAGCAGTACTTC

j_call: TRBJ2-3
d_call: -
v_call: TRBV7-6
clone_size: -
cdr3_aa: CASSLSLLGRQYF
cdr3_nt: TGTGCCAGCAGCTTATCCCTCTTAGGGAGGCAGTATTTT

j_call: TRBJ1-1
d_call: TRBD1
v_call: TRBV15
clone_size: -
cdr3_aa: CATSRGDRGHTEAFF
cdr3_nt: TGTGCCACCAGCAGAGGGGACAGGGGGCATACTGAAGCTTTCTTT

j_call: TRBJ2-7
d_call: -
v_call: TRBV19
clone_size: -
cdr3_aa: CASSKEGTANYEQYF
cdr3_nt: TGTGCCAGTAGTAAGGAGGGGACCGCCAACTACGAGCAGTACTTC

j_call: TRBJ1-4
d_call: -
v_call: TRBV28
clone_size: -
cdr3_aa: CASSLQGRDGRNEKLFF
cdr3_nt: TGTGCCAGCAGTTTACAGGGCCGGGACGGGAGGAATGAAAAACTGTTTTTT

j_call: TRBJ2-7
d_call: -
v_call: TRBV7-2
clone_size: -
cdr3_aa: CASSPGYEQYF
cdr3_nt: TGTGCCAGCAGCCCAGGCTACGAGCAGTACTTC

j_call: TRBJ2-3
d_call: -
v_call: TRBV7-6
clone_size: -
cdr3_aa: CASSHWRGADTQYF
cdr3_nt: TGTGCCAGCAGCCATTGGAGGGGTGCAGATACGCAGTATTTT

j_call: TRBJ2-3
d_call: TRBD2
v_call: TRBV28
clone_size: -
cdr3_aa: CASSPGTSGRILTLGDTQYF
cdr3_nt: TGTGCCAGCAGTCCGGGGACTAGCGGGAGAATACTTACCCTCGGGGATACGCAGTATTTT

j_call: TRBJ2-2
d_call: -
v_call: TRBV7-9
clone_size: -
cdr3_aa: CASSPRGGRGTGELFF
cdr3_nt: TGTGCCAGCAGCCCAAGGGGGGGGCGCGGCACCGGGGAGCTGTTTTTT

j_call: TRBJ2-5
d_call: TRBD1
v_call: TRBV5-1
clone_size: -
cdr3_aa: CASSSEGQGPGETQYF
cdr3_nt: TGCGCCAGCAGCTCGGAAGGACAGGGCCCTGGAGAGACCCAGTACTTC

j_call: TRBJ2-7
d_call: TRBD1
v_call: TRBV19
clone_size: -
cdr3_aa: CASKDRGGTYEQYF
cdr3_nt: TGTGCCAGTAAGGACAGGGGGGGAACCTACGAGCAGTACTTC

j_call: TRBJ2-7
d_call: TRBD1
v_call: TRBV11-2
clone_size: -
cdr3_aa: CASSLARGQTYEQYF
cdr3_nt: TGTGCCAGCAGCTTAGCCAGGGGGCAGACCTACGAGCAGTACTTC

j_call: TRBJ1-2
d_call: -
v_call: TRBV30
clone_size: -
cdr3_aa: CAWFKLEGIEYGYTF
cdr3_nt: TGTGCCTGGTTTAAATTAGAGGGTATAGAGTATGGCTACACCTTC

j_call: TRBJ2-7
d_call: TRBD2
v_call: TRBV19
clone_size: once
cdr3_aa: CASSTSGTSGGVRNEQYF
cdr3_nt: TGTGCCAGTAGTACCTCAGGGACTAGCGGGGGCGTTAGGAACGAGCAGTACTTC

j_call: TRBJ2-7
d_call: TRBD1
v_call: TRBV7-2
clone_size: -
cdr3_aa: CASSLGGGGDEQYF
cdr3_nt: TGTGCCAGCAGCTTAGGAGGGGGCGGAGACGAGCAGTACTTC